What follows are 30 T cell receptor beta chains derived from one specimen sequenced in a study of naive and memory T cell subsets. The beta constant-region primer was an equimolar mix of two oligonucleotides covering TRBC1 and TRBC2. Nested alpha and beta constant-region primers with the SP2 primer drove four PCR rounds on ligated cDNA. One entry per CDR3 protein results from TCRdb running MiXCR on the UMI-ligation and nested PCR reads. The sample contains over 110,000 distinct CDR3 sequences, about a fifth of which appear only once. What these receptors recognize is not known. General study findings and limits: Possibly reflecting memory cells re-expressing CD45RA, a few larger clonotypes occurred in naive repertoires, especially CD8.

The sample comprised naive CD8+ T cells from blood. Every receptor here comes from a human donor in good health.

This clonotype has more than one count but fewer than ten. The chain has TRBV29-1 and TRBJ2-7, with D possibly TRBD2 on 6 matching bases. The CDR3 contains 13 residues. The ends were cut back, 0 bases at V and 3 bases at J, with 9 bases in the middle. Germline V gives CDR1 SQVTM, CDR2 ANQGSEA. The CDR3 DNA sequence: TGCAGCGTTGAAGATGGGAGGAACTACGAGCAGTACTTC. It codes for CSVEDGRNYEQYF.

The chain has TRBV19 and TRBJ2-7; 12 bases are a match to TRBD2. The CDR3 contains 16 residues. Germline V gene lookup returns CDR1 LNHDA and CDR2 SQIVND (reference sequence). V dropped 5 bases and J dropped 6; count of bases not matched to a gene: 11. The CDR3 loop is CASSGYTGTSGLEQYF. CDR3 nucleotide sequence: TGTGCCAGTAGTGGGTATACCGGGACTAGCGGGCTCGAGCAGTACTTC. Using reference TRBV19 and TRBJ2-7 for the parts outside the CDR3, the full variable domain is DGGITQSPKYLFRKEGQNVTLSCEQNLNHDAMYWYRQDPGQGLRLIYYSQIVNDFQKGDIAEGYSVSREKKESFPLTVTSAQKNPTAFYLCASSGYTGTSGLEQYFGPGTRLTVT.

The rearrangement joins TRBV11-2 to TRBJ2-5; the D gene is possibly TRBD2 (5 bases). The CDR3 extends over 15 amino acids. Germline values: CDR1 SGHAT, CDR2 FQNNGV. The V end was cut by 7 bases, the J end by 0 bases, with 15 bases between. The CDR3 region has the DNA TGTGCCAGCACCGAGCCCGGGAAGTACCAAGAGACCCAGTACTTC. This sequence encodes CASTEPGKYQETQYF.

This rearrangement joins TRBV28 to TRBJ2-1; 7 nucleotides agree with TRBD2. The CDR3 contains 15 residues. Germline CDR1 and CDR2: MDHEN and SYDVKM. Losses at the gene ends were 4 bases for V and 4 bases for J; bases not matched to a gene: 7. The CDR3 region has the DNA TGTGCCAGCAGTTACCTAGCGGAGGGTTACAATGAGCAGTTCTTC. Residues: CASSYLAEGYNEQFF.

This clonotype turned up a few times. The J gene is TRBJ2-2, the V gene TRBV9; the D gene is possibly TRBD2 (6 bases). Germline V gene sequence: CDR1 SGDLS, CDR2 YYNGEE. V lost 0 bases to trimming and J lost 7 bases, with 13 bases between them. This CDR3 has 15 residues. CDR3 nucleotide sequence: TGTGCCAGCAGCGTAGATACTAGCACGTACGGGGAGCTGTTTTTT. It translates to CASSVDTSTYGELFF.

This clonotype was counted between two and nine times. This chain uses TRBV10-2 with TRBJ2-3, with TRBD1 as a possible D gene (6 bases). The germline V and J ends were trimmed by 1 base and 2 bases, with 10 bases remaining between them. The CDR3 has 15 residues. CDR1 is WSHSY and CDR2 is SAAADI in the germline V gene. The CDR3 here is CASSEWRQATDTQYF. CDR3 in DNA: TGCGCCAGCAGTGAGTGGAGACAGGCCACAGATACGCAGTATTTT.

The chain links TRBV7-9 to TRBJ2-1; 7 bases line up with TRBD2. CDR1 and CDR2 from the germline V gene are SEHNR and FQNEAQ (reference sequence). CDR3 length equals 15 residues. Trimming removed 2 bases from V and 5 bases from J; junction bases left unmatched: 6. CDR3 region: CASSLSGGRDNEQFF. For the CDR3, the DNA is TGTGCCAGCAGCTTATCCGGCGGGAGAGACAATGAGCAGTTCTTC.

This chain's CDR3 is CASSLPRGLAGGPDTQYF. For the CDR3, the DNA is TGTGCCAGCAGTCTTCCACGGGGATTAGCGGGAGGGCCAGATACGCAGTATTTT. The chain couples TRBV28 to TRBJ2-3, with TRBD2 identical over 11 bases. V gave up 5 bases and J gave up 4 bases; unmatched junction bases: 14. Germline CDR1 is MDHEN and CDR2 is SYDVKM. CDR3 length: 18 amino acids.

This clonotype has only a few counts. The rearrangement links TRBV19 to TRBJ2-3, with 7 bases fitting TRBD2. This CDR3 has 13 residues. The germline gives CDR1 LNHDA, CDR2 SQIVND (reference sequence). V was clipped by 4 bases and J by 7 bases; unmatched bases: 5. DNA of the CDR3: TGTGCCAGTAGTACTAGCGGAGTAAATACGCAGTATTTT. It specifies CASSTSGVNTQYF.

This sequence joins TRBV6-1 and TRBJ2-1; 8 nucleotides align to TRBD1. With 8 bases clipped from V and 7 bases from J, the junction kept 4 bases outside the gene matches. Germline V gene lookup returns CDR1 MNHNS and CDR2 SASEGT. This CDR3 region has 12 residues. CDR3 bases: TGTGCCAGCTCCCGGACAGGGAATGAGCAGTTCTTC. Amino acids: CASSRTGNEQFF.

This chain links TRBV7-6 with TRBJ1-1; D is possibly TRBD1 (5 bases). Germline loops: CDR1 SGHVS, CDR2 FNYEAQ. Trimming took 5 bases from V and 0 from J, leaving 13 bases between them. This CDR3 spans 15 amino acids. CDR3 sequence (DNA): TGTGCCAGCAGCCCCGCGGGGGTGGTGAACACTGAAGCTTTCTTT. Its translation: CASSPAGVVNTEAFF.

The chain employs TRBV28 and TRBJ2-7, with D tentatively TRBD1 (6 bases). CDR3 length: 12 amino acids. The germline V and J ends were trimmed by 7 bases and 5 bases, with 12 bases remaining between them. The germline CDR1 and CDR2 sequences are MDHEN and SYDVKM. For the CDR3, the DNA is TGTGCCAGCACAGGGGTTTATGACGAGCAGTACTTC. This translates into CASTGVYDEQYF.

CDR3 sequence reads: CASSLRWEGTDTQYF. The CDR3 coding sequence is TGCGCCAGCAGCCTAAGGTGGGAGGGCACAGATACGCAGTATTTT. This chain joins TRBV5-1 and TRBJ2-3; the D gene is possibly TRBD2 (6 bases). Trimming left V 4 bases short and J 1 base short, with 13 bases between. Germline CDR1 is SGHRS and CDR2 is YFSETQ. The CDR3 contains 15 residues. The variable domain in full, completed from reference TRBV5-1 and TRBJ2-3, reads KAGVTQTPRYLIKTRGQQVTLSCSPISGHRSVSWYQQTPGQGLQFLFEYFSETQRNKGNFPGRFSGRQFSNSRSEMNVSTLELGDSALYLCASSLRWEGTDTQYFGPGTRLTVL.

The chain couples TRBV9 to TRBJ2-3; D gene ambiguous. V gave up 3 bases and J gave up 9 bases, with 11 bases separating them. CDR3 length: 12 amino acids. Germline CDR1 reads SGDLS; CDR2 reads YYNGEE. Here the CDR3 DNA reads TGTGCCAGCAGCGGAGGACCGGGCACGCAGTATTTT. Its protein product is CASSGGPGTQYF.

The gene calls are TRBV4-3 and TRBJ2-3; TRBD2 matches at 10 bases. The CDR3 totals 17 residues. CDR1 is LGHNA and CDR2 is YSLEER in the germline V gene. The trim removed 0 bases at V and 8 bases at J, leaving 11 bases unmatched. The CDR3 sequence is CASSQDNLAGDVGTQYF. As DNA, the CDR3 is TGCGCCAGCAGCCAAGATAACCTAGCGGGAGACGTTGGTACGCAGTATTTT.

This chain uses TRBV28 with TRBJ2-7; 8 nucleotides align to TRBD1. Germline V lookup: CDR1 MDHEN, CDR2 SYDVKM. With V trimmed by 6 bases and J by 3 bases, 7 bases remained unmatched. The CDR3 consists of 14 residues. CDR3 sequence (DNA): TGTGCCAGCAGCTCGACAGGGGACCTCTACGAGCAGTACTTC. Its protein product is CASSSTGDLYEQYF.

This clonotype was detected only a few times. V gene TRBV4-3 combines with J gene TRBJ2-7, with unresolved D. With 4 bases removed from V and 1 base from J, the gap between germline ends came to 14 bases. Germline V CDR1 and CDR2: LGHNA, YSLEER. The CDR3 length is 15 residues. The CDR3 loop is CASSPYFPGSYEQYF. The CDR3 DNA sequence: TGCGCCAGCAGCCCTTATTTTCCAGGATCCTACGAGCAGTACTTC.

This clonotype has just a few counts. The V call is TRBV7-6, the J call TRBJ1-1, with 11 bases identical to TRBD1. Germline assignment: CDR1 SGHVS and CDR2 FNYEAQ. V was pared by 5 bases and J by 4 bases, with 6 bases of the junction left unmatched. The CDR3 covers 15 residues. The CDR3 sequence: CASSAAGTGGTEAFF. CDR3 sequence (DNA): TGTGCCAGCAGCGCGGCCGGGACAGGGGGCACTGAAGCTTTCTTT.

This chain uses TRBV3-1 with TRBJ2-1, with D hard to call. V lost 0 bases and J lost 7, with 7 bases in between. The V gene's germline CDR1 is LGHDT and CDR2 YNNKEL (reference sequence). This CDR3 is built from 13 residues. CDR3 protein: CASSQDPENEQFF. The CDR3 bases are TGTGCCAGCAGCCAAGATCCTGAGAATGAGCAGTTCTTC.

V and J are TRBV27 and TRBJ2-7; D not resolved. V was trimmed by 6 bases and J by 2 bases, leaving 11 bases between them. CDR3 length: 13 residues. Germline CDR1 and CDR2: MNHEY and SMNVEV (reference sequence). In nucleotides, the CDR3 is TGTGCCAGCAGCCACAGAGAGGCCTACGAGCAGTACTTC. Its protein product is CASSHREAYEQYF.

As regards this clonotype: A clone one base away is much larger, so this may be a read error. Here the CDR3 DNA reads TGCAGCGCGGGGGACTGGAACACTGAAGCTTTCTTT. It is translated as CSAGDWNTEAFF. The rearrangement uses TRBV29-1 and TRBJ1-1, with D perhaps TRBD1 (5 bases). V was cut by 7 bases and J by 1 base, with 10 bases left in between. This CDR3 comprises 12 residues. The V gene's germline CDR1 is SQVTM and CDR2 ANQGSEA.

This clonotype was recorded a few times. The chain combines TRBV28 with TRBJ1-5, with unresolved D. V lost 7 bases and J 7 bases, leaving 17 bases between the germline ends. The CDR3 spans 14 residues. CDR1 MDHEN and CDR2 SYDVKM come from the germline V gene. This chain's CDR3 is CASISSGRGQPQHF. The CDR3 DNA reads TGTGCCAGCATCTCTTCGGGGAGAGGACAGCCCCAGCATTTT.

This clonotype has a handful of counts. V is TRBV19 and J is TRBJ2-1; the D gene could be TRBD1 or TRBD2 (5 bases each). The V and J ends lost 3 bases and 0 bases respectively, with 12 bases between them. This CDR3 region has 16 residues. Germline V CDR1 and CDR2: LNHDA, SQIVND (reference sequence). CDR3 sequence (DNA): TGTGCCAGTAGTATCATTGGGACGAGCTCCTACAATGAGCAGTTCTTC. Its translation is CASSIIGTSSYNEQFF.

The chain joins TRBV28 to TRBJ1-3; D not resolved. V lost 4 bases and J 2 bases, leaving 18 bases between the germline ends. Germline V lookup: CDR1 MDHEN, CDR2 SYDVKM. This CDR3 comprises 17 residues. The CDR3 sequence is CASSWPELEGAGNTIYF. The CDR3 region has the DNA TGTGCCAGCAGTTGGCCTGAGTTAGAGGGAGCTGGAAACACCATATATTTT.

This chain connects TRBV7-9 to TRBJ1-3; a weak D match, TRBD1 (6 bases). V lost 2 bases and J lost 4, with 9 bases in between. Germline CDR1 SEHNR, CDR2 FQNEAQ (reference sequence). The CDR3 extends over 14 amino acids. The CDR3 loop is CASSLQGSGNTIYF. In nucleotides, the CDR3 is TGTGCCAGCAGCTTACAGGGGTCAGGAAACACCATATATTTT.

The genes are TRBV27 and TRBJ2-2; 11 nucleotides align to TRBD2. The V gene's germline CDR1 is MNHEY and CDR2 SMNVEV (reference sequence). The V gene end was trimmed by 5 bases and the J gene end by 7 bases; junction bases not matched to a gene: 6. The CDR3 spans 15 residues. In DNA, the CDR3 is TGTGCCAGCAGTCTTACTAGCGGGAGTGGCGGGGAGCTGTTTTTT. This codes for CASSLTSGSGGELFF.

This clonotype was counted many times. Germline is not matched at one junction end, which may reflect a read error. V and J are TRBV7-9 and TRBJ2-1, with D perhaps TRBD1 (5 bases). The CDR3 covers 12 residues. The germline gives CDR1 SEHNR, CDR2 FQNEAQ (reference sequence). Here the CDR3 reads CASSPGYNEQFF. The CDR3 DNA reads as TGCGCCAGCAGCCCAGGGTACAATGAGCAGTTCTTC.

The V and J genes are TRBV6-6 and TRBJ1-5; 7 nucleotides match TRBD1. The V segment lost 5 bases and the J segment 8 bases; nucleotides outside the gene matches: 9. Germline V CDR1 and CDR2: MNHNY, SVGAGI (reference sequence). The CDR3 runs to 14 residues. CDR3 sequence reads: CASSPQGFVEPQHF. CDR3 DNA: TGTGCCAGCAGTCCACAGGGGTTCGTGGAGCCCCAGCATTTT.

The V gene is TRBV29-1, the J gene TRBJ2-2; a weak D match, TRBD1 (6 bases). V was clipped by 7 bases and J by 2 bases, with 8 bases between them. This CDR3 is built from 12 residues. Germline values: CDR1 SQVTM, CDR2 ANQGSEA. Written as DNA, the CDR3 is TGCAGCGGGACAGTCAACACCGGGGAGCTGTTTTTT. It specifies CSGTVNTGELFF.

The rearrangement links TRBV27 to TRBJ2-3; the match to TRBD2 covers 7 bases. There are 16 residues in the CDR3. Trimming at V came to 6 bases and at J to 3 bases, leaving 12 bases not matched to a gene. Germline values: CDR1 MNHEY, CDR2 SMNVEV (reference sequence). The CDR3 DNA is TGTGCCAGCAGGGGGAGCGGGACCGCGAGAACAGATACGCAGTATTTT. Its protein product is CASRGSGTARTDTQYF.